The 23 T cell receptor beta chains given below trace back to one sample, sequenced in a study of blood T cell repertoires in COVID-19. Assay used: immunoSEQ multiplex PCR; TCRdb lists only in-frame clones, some missing. The profile covers over 70,000 clones, with 75% to 90% appearing a single time and 15% to 20% taken by the ten largest. The specimen was peripheral blood. These receptor sequences come from a woman of 80 years or more with acute or convalescent COVID-19.

The chain carries TRBV19 and TRBJ1-5, with unresolved D. Trimming took 9 bases from V and 3 from J, leaving 15 bases between them. CDR3 length equals 14 residues. Germline V gene lookup returns CDR1 LNHDA and CDR2 SQIVND (reference sequence). CDR3 loop: CASIRRGINQPQHF. The CDR3, as DNA: TGTGCCAGCATAAGGCGGGGAATCAATCAGCCCCAGCATTTT.

The chain carries TRBV19 and TRBJ2-7; the match to TRBD2 covers 7 bases. Germline trimming cut 5 bases from V and 2 bases from J; bases unmatched to any gene: 6. This CDR3 has 14 amino acids. The germline CDR1 and CDR2 sequences are LNHDA and SQIVND (reference sequence). The CDR3 sequence: CASSLGEGTYEQYF. CDR3 nucleotide sequence: TGTGCCAGTAGTTTGGGGGAGGGGACCTACGAGCAGTACTTC.

The chain links TRBV6-2 or TRBV6-3 to TRBJ2-7, with D perhaps TRBD1 (6 bases). The length of the CDR3 is 15 residues. V was cut by 4 bases and J by 3 bases, with 16 bases left in between. Germline assignment: CDR1 MNHEY and CDR2 SVGEGT. CDR3 nucleotide sequence: TGTGCCAGCAGTTTCGACAGGTTTTCCGACTACGAGCAGTACTTC. Translation: CASSFDRFSDYEQYF.

The chain couples TRBV12-3 or TRBV12-4 to TRBJ2-3; TRBD2 might be the D (6 bases). CDR3 length: 13 residues. Trimming removed 5 bases from V and 10 bases from J, with 16 bases in between. The CDR3 sequence is CASSPTSAGPQYF. The CDR3 bases are TGTGCCAGCAGTCCCACGTCTGCGGGACCGCAGTATTTT.

This chain joins TRBV5-1 and TRBJ1-1, with 7 bases that match TRBD1. CDR3 length equals 15 residues. Germline trimming cut 4 bases from V and 6 bases from J; bases unmatched to any gene: 12. Germline V gene sequence: CDR1 SGHRS, CDR2 YFSETQ. CDR3 nucleotides: TGCGCCAGCAGCGTGACAGGGATGGCAAGCGCTGAAGCTTTCTTT. Its protein is CASSVTGMASAEAFF.

Here the CDR3 reads CASSKRWTSGSPTYEQYF. DNA for the CDR3: TGTGCCAGCAGCAAACGCTGGACTAGCGGGAGTCCCACCTACGAGCAGTACTTC. The chain has TRBV7-9 and TRBJ2-7; 13 nucleotides align to TRBD2. The CDR3 has 18 amino acids. The V gene's germline CDR1 is SEHNR and CDR2 FQNEAQ (reference sequence). The trim removed 5 bases at V and 2 bases at J, leaving 12 bases unmatched.

The J gene is TRBJ2-5, the V gene TRBV5-1; D is ambiguous. This CDR3 has 13 residues. Trimming left V 0 bases short and J 4 bases short, with 7 bases between. Germline V gene lookup returns CDR1 SGHRS and CDR2 YFSETQ. CDR3 in DNA: TGCGCCAGCAGCTTGGAAGCGCTAGAGACCCAGTACTTC. As protein: CASSLEALETQYF.

This sequence joins TRBV5-4 and TRBJ2-7; 8 bases fit TRBD2. CDR3 length equals 15 residues. J was trimmed by 0 bases and V by 3 bases; bases with no gene match: 5. CDR1 is SGHNT and CDR2 is YYREEE in the germline V gene (reference sequence). The CDR3 region is CASSSGGRRSYEQYF. The CDR3 nucleotides are TGTGCCAGCAGCTCGGGGGGGCGTCGCTCCTACGAGCAGTACTTC.

The V and J genes are TRBV18 and TRBJ1-6, with D possibly matching TRBD1 (5 bases). Per the germline V gene, CDR1 is KGHSH and CDR2 is LQKENI. The CDR3 has 15 amino acids. V was cut by 3 bases and J by 8 bases, with 14 bases left in between. CDR3 in amino acids: CASSPRTNTDSPLHF. The CDR3 DNA reads as TGTGCCAGCTCACCCCGGACAAATACGGATTCACCCCTCCACTTT.

The chain is built from TRBV30 and TRBJ1-2; 11 bases match TRBD1. The junction had 5 bases not matched to a gene; V was cut back by 3 bases and J by 2 bases. Germline CDR1 and CDR2: GTSNPN and SVGIG (reference sequence). CDR3 size: 15 residues. CDR3 bases: TGTGCCTGGAGCCAAAGGGACAGGGGGAACTATGGCTACACCTTC. Translating it yields CAWSQRDRGNYGYTF.

This sequence joins TRBV19 and TRBJ1-5; D perhaps matches TRBD1 (5 bases). V lost 7 bases to trimming and J lost 3 bases, with 13 bases between them. The CDR3 covers 14 residues. Germline V gene sequence: CDR1 LNHDA, CDR2 SQIVND (reference sequence). The CDR3 bases are TGTGCCAGTATGCCGGGGGGTGCCAATCAGCCCCAGCATTTT. Encoded protein: CASMPGGANQPQHF.

The gene calls are TRBV2 and TRBJ2-3; 10 bases agree with TRBD2. The CDR3 totals 14 residues. J was trimmed by 6 bases and V by 6 bases; bases with no gene match: 6. The germline V gene has CDR1 SNHLY and CDR2 FYNNEI. CDR3 amino acids: CASSALAGVDTQYF. The CDR3 coding sequence is TGTGCCAGCAGCGCCCTAGCGGGAGTTGATACGCAGTATTTT.

The chain carries TRBV7-9 and TRBJ2-7; D might be TRBD2 (6 bases). The CDR3 is made up of 14 amino acids. Trimming took 2 bases from V and 2 from J, leaving 10 bases between them. Germline V gene sequence: CDR1 SEHNR, CDR2 FQNEAQ (reference sequence). The CDR3 sequence is CASSLSSETYEQYF. CDR3 nucleotides: TGTGCCAGCAGCTTATCTAGCGAGACCTACGAGCAGTACTTC.

J is TRBJ1-2 and V is TRBV7-9, with TRBD1 matching over 7 bases. The CDR3 runs to 14 residues. The V gene's germline CDR1 is SEHNR and CDR2 FQNEAQ (reference sequence). With V trimmed by 1 base and J by 6 bases, 5 bases remained unmatched. The CDR3 loop is CASSLGQGFDGYTF. Written as DNA, the CDR3 is TGTGCCAGCAGCTTAGGACAGGGTTTTGATGGCTACACCTTC.

This clone was picked up a small number of times. J is TRBJ2-1 and V is TRBV5-1; TRBD1 agrees at 7 bases. Germline CDR1 reads SGHRS; CDR2 reads YFSETQ. Germline trimming cut 2 bases from V and 7 bases from J; bases unmatched to any gene: 0. The CDR3 contains 12 residues. CDR3 nucleotide sequence: TGCGCCAGCAGCTTACAGGGGAATGAGCAGTTCTTC. It codes for CASSLQGNEQFF.

This clone is a singleton in its sample. This rearrangement joins TRBV10-2 to TRBJ2-7; D call uncertain. The CDR3 is 12 residues long. Between the trimmed V and J ends, which lost 0 bases and 4 bases, there was a span of 4 bases. The germline V gene encodes CDR1 WSHSY and CDR2 SAAADI. CDR3 nucleotide sequence: TGCGCCAGCAGTGAGTCGCAGTACGAGCAGTACTTC. This encodes CASSESQYEQYF.

The chain uses TRBV15 and TRBJ2-2; D may be TRBD1 (6 bases). There are 16 residues in the CDR3. Trimming left V 3 bases short and J 3 bases short, with 14 bases between. Germline V gene lookup returns CDR1 LNHNV and CDR2 YYDKDF (reference sequence). The CDR3 region is CATSRASGHYTGELFF. The CDR3 region has the DNA TGTGCCACCAGCAGGGCTTCGGGACATTACACCGGGGAGCTGTTTTTT.

The V and J genes are TRBV19 and TRBJ1-5; TRBD1 might be the D (6 bases). The V gene's germline CDR1 is LNHDA and CDR2 SQIVND (reference sequence). The ends were cut back, 5 bases at V and 6 bases at J, with 11 bases in the middle. This CDR3 spans 13 amino acids. This chain's CDR3 is CASSPQGVQPQHF. The DNA for the CDR3 is TGTGCCAGTAGTCCACAGGGCGTTCAGCCCCAGCATTTT.

The J gene is TRBJ1-2, the V gene TRBV5-1; possible D gene TRBD1, 6 bases. V lost 0 bases and J 3 bases, leaving 12 bases between the germline ends. The length of the CDR3 is 15 residues. Germline values: CDR1 SGHRS, CDR2 YFSETQ. The CDR3 spells CASSLGNRVDYGYTF. Written as DNA, the CDR3 is TGCGCCAGCAGCTTGGGTAACAGGGTCGACTATGGCTACACCTTC.

The V and J genes are TRBV6-2 or TRBV6-3 and TRBJ2-3; 8 bases map to TRBD2. CDR3 length: 14 amino acids. Germline V CDR1 and CDR2: MNHEY, SVGEGT. J lost 8 bases, V lost 3 bases, and 7 bases had no gene match. CDR3 DNA: TGTGCCAGCAGTTATAGCGGGATCCCTCCTACGCAGTATTTT. It translates to CASSYSGIPPTQYF.

A few counts support this clone. The chain uses TRBV19 and TRBJ2-2; D is undetermined. The CDR3 is 14 residues long. Trimming cost V 6 bases and J 0 bases, with 8 bases left between them. The V gene's germline CDR1 is LNHDA and CDR2 SQIVND (reference sequence). In nucleotides, the CDR3 is TGTGCCAGTAGAAGAGGCTCGAACACCGGGGAGCTGTTTTTT. Translating gives CASRRGSNTGELFF.

The V call is TRBV29-1, the J call TRBJ1-2; possible D gene TRBD1, 5 bases. V dropped 6 bases and J dropped 4 bases, with 12 bases sitting between them. The CDR3 length is 12 residues. CDR1 and CDR2 (germline): SQVTM, ANQGSEA. The CDR3 bases are TGCAGCGTAGTCCGGGACTCCTATGGCTACACCTTC. This sequence encodes CSVVRDSYGYTF.

The V call is TRBV29-1, the J call TRBJ2-3; D is possibly TRBD2 (6 bases). The CDR3 consists of 12 residues. Trimming left V 3 bases short and J 3 bases short, with 7 bases between. Germline CDR1 is SQVTM and CDR2 is ANQGSEA. The CDR3 sequence is CSVEEGTDTQYF. CDR3 DNA: TGCAGCGTTGAGGAGGGGACAGATACGCAGTATTTT.